The present T cell receptor (beta chain) was sequenced within a study of CD8 T cells in ankylosing spondylitis. By quantitative 5'-RACE with molecular barcodes, the TCR beta libraries were made. TCRdb analysed the 5' RACE reads with MiXCR anew, one entry per CDR3 protein. The sample contains 500,000 to 550,000 distinct CDR3 sequences, 9.5% to 15% of which appear only once. This clonotype has more than one count but fewer than ten. What it recognizes is unknown. Study results and caveats: As for the disease-linked clones, they showed a CD8+ phenotype and occurred at relatively low frequencies in peripheral blood. There was a TCR beta motif, made of several highly homologous variants, that appeared characteristic of ankylosing spondylitis blood. In synovial fluid and blood from reactive arthritis, some motif variants were previously reported. As reported, disease-linked clones showed significant enrichment in matched ankylosing spondylitis synovial fluid.

Germline loops: CDR1 LNHNV, CDR2 YYDKDF (reference sequence). This CDR3 has 16 residues. Between the trimmed V and J ends, which lost 0 bases and 4 bases, there was a span of 13 bases. This sequence joins TRBV15 and TRBJ2-1; D is uncertain. Sequencing was done on a sample of blood, either unsorted or a sorted T cell fraction (not recorded which). This clonotype was obtained from a male donor with ankylosing spondylitis. CDR3 loop: CATSRDLRRIYNEQFF. The DNA for the CDR3 is TGTGCCACCAGCAGAGATCTCCGACGAATTTACAATGAGCAGTTCTTC.